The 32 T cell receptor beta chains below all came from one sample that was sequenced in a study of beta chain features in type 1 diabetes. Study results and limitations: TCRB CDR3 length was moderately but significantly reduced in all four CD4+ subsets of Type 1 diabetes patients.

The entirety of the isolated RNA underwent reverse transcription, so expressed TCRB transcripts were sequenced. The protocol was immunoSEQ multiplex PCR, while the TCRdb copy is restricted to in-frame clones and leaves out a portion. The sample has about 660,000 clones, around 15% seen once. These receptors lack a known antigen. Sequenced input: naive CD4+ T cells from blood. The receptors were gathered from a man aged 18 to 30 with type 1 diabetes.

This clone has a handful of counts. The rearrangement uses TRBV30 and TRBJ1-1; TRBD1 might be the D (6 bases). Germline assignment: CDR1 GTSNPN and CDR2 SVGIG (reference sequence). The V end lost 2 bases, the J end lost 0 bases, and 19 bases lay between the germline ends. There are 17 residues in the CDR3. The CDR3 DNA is TGTGCCTGGAGTACCTCACGGACAGACGCCTTGAACACTGAAGCTTTCTTT. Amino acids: CAWSTSRTDALNTEAFF.

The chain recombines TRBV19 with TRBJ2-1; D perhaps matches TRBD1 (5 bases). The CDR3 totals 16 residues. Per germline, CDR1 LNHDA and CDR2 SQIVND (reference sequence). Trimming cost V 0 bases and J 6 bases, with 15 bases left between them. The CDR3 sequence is CASSIDVRQRLNEQFF. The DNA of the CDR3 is TGTGCCAGTAGTATAGATGTGCGACAGCGACTCAATGAGCAGTTCTTC. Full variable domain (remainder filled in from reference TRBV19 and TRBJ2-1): DGGITQSPKYLFRKEGQNVTLSCEQNLNHDAMYWYRQDPGQGLRLIYYSQIVNDFQKGDIAEGYSVSREKKESFPLTVTSAQKNPTAFYLCASSIDVRQRLNEQFFGPGTRLTVL.

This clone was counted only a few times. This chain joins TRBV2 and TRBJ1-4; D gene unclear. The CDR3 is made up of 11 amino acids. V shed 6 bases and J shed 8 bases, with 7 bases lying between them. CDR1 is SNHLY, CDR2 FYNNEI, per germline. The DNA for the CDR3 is TGTGCCAGCAGGAGACTCGAAAAACTGTTTTTT. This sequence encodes CASRRLEKLFF.

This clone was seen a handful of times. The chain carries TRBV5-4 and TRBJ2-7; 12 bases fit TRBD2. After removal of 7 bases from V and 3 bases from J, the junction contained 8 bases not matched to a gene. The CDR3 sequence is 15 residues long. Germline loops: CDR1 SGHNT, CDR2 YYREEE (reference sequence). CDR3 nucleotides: TGTGCCAGCTCCCCCCGACTAGCGGGAGTCTACGAGCAGTACTTC. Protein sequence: CASSPRLAGVYEQYF.

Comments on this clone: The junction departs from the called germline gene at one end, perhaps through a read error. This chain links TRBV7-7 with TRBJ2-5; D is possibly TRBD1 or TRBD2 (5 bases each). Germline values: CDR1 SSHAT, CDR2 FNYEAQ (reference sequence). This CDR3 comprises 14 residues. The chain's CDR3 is CASSFRDGEETQYF. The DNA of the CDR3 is TGTGCTAGCAGCTTCCGGGACGGTGAAGAGACCCAGTACTTC.

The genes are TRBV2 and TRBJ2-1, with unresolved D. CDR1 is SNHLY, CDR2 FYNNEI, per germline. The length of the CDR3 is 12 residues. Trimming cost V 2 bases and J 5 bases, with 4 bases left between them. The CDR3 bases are TGTGCCAGCAGTGAACTGAACAATGAGCAGTTCTTC. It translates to CASSELNNEQFF.

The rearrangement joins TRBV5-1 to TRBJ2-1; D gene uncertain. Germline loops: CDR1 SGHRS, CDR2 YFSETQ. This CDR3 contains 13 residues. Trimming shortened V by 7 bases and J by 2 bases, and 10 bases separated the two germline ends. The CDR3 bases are TGCGCCAGCTGCGATACTGCCTACAATGAGCAGTTCTTC. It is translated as CASCDTAYNEQFF. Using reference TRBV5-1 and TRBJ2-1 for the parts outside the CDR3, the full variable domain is KAGVTQTPRYLIKTRGQQVTLSCSPISGHRSVSWYQQTPGQGLQFLFEYFSETQRNKGNFPGRFSGRQFSNSRSEMNVSTLELGDSALYLCASCDTAYNEQFFGPGTRLTVL.

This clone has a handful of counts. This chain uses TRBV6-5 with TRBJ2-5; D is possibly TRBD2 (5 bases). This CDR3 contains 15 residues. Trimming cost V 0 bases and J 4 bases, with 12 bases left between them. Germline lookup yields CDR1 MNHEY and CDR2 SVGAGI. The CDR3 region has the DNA TGTGCCAGCAGTTACTCGAGGCTAGCAGGAGAGACCCAGTACTTC. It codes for CASSYSRLAGETQYF.

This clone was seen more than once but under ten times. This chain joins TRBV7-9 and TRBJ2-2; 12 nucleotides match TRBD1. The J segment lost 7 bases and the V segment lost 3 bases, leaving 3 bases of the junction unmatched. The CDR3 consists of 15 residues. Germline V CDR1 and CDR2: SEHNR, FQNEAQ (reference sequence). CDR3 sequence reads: CASSLGQGAGGELFF. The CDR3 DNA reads TGTGCCAGCAGCTTGGGACAGGGGGCCGGCGGGGAGCTGTTTTTT. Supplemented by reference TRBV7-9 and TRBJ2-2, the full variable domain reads DTGVSQNPRHKITKRGQNVTFRCDPISEHNRLYWYRQTLGQGPEFLTYFQNEAQLEKSRLLSDRFSAERPKGSFSTLEIQRTEQGDSAMYLCASSLGQGAGGELFFGEGSRLTVL.

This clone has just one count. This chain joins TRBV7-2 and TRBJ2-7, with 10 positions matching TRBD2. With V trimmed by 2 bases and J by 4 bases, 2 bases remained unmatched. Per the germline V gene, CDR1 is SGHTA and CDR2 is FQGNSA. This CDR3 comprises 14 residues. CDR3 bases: TGTGCCAGCAGCTTAACTAGCGGGGTGTACGAGCAGTACTTC. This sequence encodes CASSLTSGVYEQYF.

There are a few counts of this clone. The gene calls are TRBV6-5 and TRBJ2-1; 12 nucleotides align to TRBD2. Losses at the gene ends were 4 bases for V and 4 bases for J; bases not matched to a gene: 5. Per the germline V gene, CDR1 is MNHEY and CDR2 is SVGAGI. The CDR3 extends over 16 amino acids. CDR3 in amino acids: CASSSLAGGPYNEQFF. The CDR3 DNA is TGTGCCAGCAGTTCGCTAGCGGGGGGGCCTTACAATGAGCAGTTCTTC.

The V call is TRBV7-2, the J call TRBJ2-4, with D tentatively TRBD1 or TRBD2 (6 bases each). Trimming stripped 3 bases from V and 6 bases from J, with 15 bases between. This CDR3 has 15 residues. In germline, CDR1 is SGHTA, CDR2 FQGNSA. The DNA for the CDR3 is TGTGCCAGCAGCTTCGAAGGCAGGGGAGGAAACATTCAGTACTTC. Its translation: CASSFEGRGGNIQYF.

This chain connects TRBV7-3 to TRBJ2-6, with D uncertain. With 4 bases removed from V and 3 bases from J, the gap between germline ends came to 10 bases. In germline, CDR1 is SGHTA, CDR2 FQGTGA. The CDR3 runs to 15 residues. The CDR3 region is CASSSLGFGANVLTF. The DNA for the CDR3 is TGTGCCAGCAGCTCCCTAGGGTTTGGGGCCAACGTCCTGACTTTC. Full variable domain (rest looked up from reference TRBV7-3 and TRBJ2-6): GAGVSQTPSNKVTEKGKYVELRCDPISGHTALYWYRQSLGQGPEFLIYFQGTGAADDSGLPNDRFFAVRPEGSVSTLKIQRTERGDSAVYLCASSSLGFGANVLTFGAGSRLTVL.

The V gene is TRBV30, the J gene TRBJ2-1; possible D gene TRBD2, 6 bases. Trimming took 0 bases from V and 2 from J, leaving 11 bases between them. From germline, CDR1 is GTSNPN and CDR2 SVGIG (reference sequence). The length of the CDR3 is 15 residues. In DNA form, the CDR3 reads TGTGCCTGGAGTGTAGGCGGGGCACCCTACAATGAGCAGTTCTTC. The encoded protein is CAWSVGGAPYNEQFF.

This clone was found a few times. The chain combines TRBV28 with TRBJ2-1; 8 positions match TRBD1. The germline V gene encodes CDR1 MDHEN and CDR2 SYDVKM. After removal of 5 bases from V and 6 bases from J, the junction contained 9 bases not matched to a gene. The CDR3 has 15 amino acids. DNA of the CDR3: TGTGCCAGCAGTCTGAGGACAGGGAGGACCAATGAGCAGTTCTTC. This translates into CASSLRTGRTNEQFF. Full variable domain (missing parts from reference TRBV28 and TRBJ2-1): DVKVTQSSRYLVKRTGEKVFLECVQDMDHENMFWYRQDPGLGLRLIYFSYDVKMKEKGDIPEGYSVSREKKERFSLILESASTNQTSMYLCASSLRTGRTNEQFFGPGTRLTVL.

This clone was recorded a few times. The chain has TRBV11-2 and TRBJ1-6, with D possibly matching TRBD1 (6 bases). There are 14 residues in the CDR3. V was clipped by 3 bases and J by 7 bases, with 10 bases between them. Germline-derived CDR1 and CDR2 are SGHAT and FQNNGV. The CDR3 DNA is TGTGCCAGCAGCTTCAAAGGGGGGAATTCACCCCTCCACTTT. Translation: CASSFKGGNSPLHF.

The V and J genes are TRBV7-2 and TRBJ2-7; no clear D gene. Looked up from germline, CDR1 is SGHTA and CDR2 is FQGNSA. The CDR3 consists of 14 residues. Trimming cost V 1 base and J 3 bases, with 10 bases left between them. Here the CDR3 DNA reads TGTGCCAGCAGCTTAGGAATGTCGCTCTACGAGCAGTACTTC. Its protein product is CASSLGMSLYEQYF.

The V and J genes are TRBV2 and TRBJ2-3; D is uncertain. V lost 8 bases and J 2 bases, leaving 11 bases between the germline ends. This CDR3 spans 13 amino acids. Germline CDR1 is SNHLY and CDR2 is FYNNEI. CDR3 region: CASPAEATDTQYF. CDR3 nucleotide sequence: TGTGCCAGCCCCGCGGAAGCCACAGATACGCAGTATTTT. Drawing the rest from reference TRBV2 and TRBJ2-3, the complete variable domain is EPEVTQTPSHQVTQMGQEVILRCVPISNHLYFYWYRQILGQKVEFLVSFYNNEISEKSEIFDDQFSVERPDGSNFTLKIRSTKLEDSAMYFCASPAEATDTQYFGPGTRLTVL.

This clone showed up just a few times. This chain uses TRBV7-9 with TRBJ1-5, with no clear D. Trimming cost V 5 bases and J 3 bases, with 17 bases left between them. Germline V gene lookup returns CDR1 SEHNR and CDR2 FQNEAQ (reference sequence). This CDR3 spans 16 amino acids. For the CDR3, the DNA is TGTGCCAGCAGCCCCGGAGCCGTGGCAATCAATCAGCCCCAGCATTTT. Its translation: CASSPGAVAINQPQHF.

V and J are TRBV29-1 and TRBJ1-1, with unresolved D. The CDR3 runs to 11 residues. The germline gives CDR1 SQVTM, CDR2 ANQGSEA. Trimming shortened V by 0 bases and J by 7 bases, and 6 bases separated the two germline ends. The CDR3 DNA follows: TGCAGCGTTGAAGAAGGAATTGAAGCTTTCTTT. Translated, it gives CSVEEGIEAFF.

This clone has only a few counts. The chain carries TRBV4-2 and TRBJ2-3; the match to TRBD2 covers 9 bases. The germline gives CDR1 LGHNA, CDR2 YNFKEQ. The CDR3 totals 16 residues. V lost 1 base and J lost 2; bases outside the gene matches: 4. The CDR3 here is CASSQGQRGATDTQYF. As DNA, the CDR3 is TGTGCCAGCAGCCAAGGACAGCGGGGGGCCACAGATACGCAGTATTTT.

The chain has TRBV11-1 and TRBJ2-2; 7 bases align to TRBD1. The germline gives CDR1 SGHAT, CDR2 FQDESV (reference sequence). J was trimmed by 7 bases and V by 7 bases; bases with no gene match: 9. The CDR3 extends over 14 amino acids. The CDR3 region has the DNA TGTGCCAGCATGGACAGGCTGCCGGTCGGGGAGCTGTTTTTT. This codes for CASMDRLPVGELFF.

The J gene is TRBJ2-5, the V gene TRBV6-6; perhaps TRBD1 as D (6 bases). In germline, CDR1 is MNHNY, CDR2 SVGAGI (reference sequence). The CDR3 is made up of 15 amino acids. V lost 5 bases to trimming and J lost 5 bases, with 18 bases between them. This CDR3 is CASSPHGQIHETQYF. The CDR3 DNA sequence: TGTGCCAGCAGTCCTCACGGACAGATTCACGAGACCCAGTACTTC.

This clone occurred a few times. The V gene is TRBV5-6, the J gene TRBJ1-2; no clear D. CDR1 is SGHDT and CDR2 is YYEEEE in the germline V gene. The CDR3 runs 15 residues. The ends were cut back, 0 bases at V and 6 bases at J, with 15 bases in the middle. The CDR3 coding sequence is TGTGCCAGCAGCTTGGGTGCGACGGTCTTCAATGGCTACACCTTC. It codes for CASSLGATVFNGYTF.

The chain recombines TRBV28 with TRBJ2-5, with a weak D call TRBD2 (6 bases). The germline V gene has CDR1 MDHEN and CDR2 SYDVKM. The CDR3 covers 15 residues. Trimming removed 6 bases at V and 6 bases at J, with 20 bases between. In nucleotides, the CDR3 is TGTGCCAGCAGCCCCCTCTTGGGACTCAAAAAGACCCAGTACTTC. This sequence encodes CASSPLLGLKKTQYF.

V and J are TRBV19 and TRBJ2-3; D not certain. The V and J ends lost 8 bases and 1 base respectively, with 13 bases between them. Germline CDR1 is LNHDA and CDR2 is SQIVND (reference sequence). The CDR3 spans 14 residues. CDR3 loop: CASRAVSGTDTQYF. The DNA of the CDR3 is TGTGCCAGTCGCGCGGTGAGCGGCACAGATACGCAGTATTTT.

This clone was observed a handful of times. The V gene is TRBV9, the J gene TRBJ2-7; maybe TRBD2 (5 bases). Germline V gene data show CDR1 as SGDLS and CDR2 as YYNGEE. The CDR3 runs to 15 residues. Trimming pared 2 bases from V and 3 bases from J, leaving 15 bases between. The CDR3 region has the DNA TGTGCCAGCAGCGTCGGAATTTCTAGCAGCTACGAGCAGTACTTC. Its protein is CASSVGISSSYEQYF.

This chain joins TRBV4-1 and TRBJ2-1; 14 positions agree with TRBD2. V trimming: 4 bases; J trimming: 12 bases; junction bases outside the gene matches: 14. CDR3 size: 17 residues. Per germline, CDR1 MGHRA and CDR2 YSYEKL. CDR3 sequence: CASSPNPGLAGALGQFF. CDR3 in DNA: TGCGCCAGCAGCCCGAATCCGGGACTAGCGGGGGCGTTAGGGCAGTTCTTC.

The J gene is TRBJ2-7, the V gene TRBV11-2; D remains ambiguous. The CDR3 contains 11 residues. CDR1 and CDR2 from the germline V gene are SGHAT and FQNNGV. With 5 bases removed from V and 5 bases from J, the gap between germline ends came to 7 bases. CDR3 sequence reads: CASSPWDEQYF. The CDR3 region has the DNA TGTGCCAGCAGCCCCTGGGACGAGCAGTACTTC.

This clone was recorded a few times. CDR3 nucleotide sequence: TGCGCCAGCAGCCGACTAGCGGTGAACACCGGGGAGCTGTTTTTT. It is translated as CASSRLAVNTGELFF. The J gene is TRBJ2-2, the V gene TRBV5-1; 9 nucleotides match TRBD2. Germline CDR1 and CDR2: SGHRS and YFSETQ. There are 15 residues in the CDR3. V lost 4 bases to trimming and J lost 1 base; unmatched junction nucleotides: 2.

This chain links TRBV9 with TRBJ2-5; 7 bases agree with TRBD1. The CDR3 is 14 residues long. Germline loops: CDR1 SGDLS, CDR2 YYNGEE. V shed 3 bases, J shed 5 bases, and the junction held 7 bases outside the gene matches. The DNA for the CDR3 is TGTGCCAGCAGCGCTCTACAGGGGTGGGAGACCCAGTACTTC. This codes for CASSALQGWETQYF.

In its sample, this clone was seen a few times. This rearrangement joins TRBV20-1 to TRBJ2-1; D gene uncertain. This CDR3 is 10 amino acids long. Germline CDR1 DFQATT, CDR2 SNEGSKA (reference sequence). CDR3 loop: CKSSYNEQFF. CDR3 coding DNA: TGCAAGAGCTCCTACAATGAGCAGTTCTTC.